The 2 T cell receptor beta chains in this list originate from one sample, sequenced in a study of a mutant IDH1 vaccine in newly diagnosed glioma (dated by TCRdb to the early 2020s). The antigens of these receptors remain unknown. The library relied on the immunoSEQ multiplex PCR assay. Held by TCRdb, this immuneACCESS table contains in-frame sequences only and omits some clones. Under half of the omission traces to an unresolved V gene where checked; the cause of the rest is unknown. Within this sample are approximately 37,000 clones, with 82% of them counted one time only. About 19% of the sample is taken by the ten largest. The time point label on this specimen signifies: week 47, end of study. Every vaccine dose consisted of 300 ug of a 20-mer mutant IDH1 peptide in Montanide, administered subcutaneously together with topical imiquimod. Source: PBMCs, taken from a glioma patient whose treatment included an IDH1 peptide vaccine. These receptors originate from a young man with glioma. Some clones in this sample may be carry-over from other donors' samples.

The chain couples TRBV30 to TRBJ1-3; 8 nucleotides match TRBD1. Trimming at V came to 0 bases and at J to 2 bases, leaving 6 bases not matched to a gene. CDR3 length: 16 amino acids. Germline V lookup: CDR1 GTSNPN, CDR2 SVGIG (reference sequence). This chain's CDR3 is CAWSVGNRGTGNTIYF. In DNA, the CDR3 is TGTGCCTGGAGTGTGGGTAACAGGGGGACTGGAAACACCATATATTTT.

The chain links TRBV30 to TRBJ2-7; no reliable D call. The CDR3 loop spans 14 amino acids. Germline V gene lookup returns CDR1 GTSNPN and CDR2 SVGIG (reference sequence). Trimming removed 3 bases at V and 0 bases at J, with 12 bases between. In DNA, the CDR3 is TGTGCCTGGAGAAAGCGAGGAGTCTCCTACGAGCAGTACTTC. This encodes CAWRKRGVSYEQYF.